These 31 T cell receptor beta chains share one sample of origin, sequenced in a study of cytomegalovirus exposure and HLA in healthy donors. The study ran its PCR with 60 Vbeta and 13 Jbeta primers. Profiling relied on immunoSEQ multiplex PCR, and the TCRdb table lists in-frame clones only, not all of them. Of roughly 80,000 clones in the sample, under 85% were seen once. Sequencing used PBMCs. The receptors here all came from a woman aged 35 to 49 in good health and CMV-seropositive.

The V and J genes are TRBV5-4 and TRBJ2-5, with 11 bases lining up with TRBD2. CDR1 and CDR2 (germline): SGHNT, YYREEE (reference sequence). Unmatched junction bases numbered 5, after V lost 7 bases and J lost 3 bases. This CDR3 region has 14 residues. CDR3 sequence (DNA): TGTGCCAGCTCCTGGGGACTAGCGGAAGAGACCCAGTACTTC. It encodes CASSWGLAEETQYF.

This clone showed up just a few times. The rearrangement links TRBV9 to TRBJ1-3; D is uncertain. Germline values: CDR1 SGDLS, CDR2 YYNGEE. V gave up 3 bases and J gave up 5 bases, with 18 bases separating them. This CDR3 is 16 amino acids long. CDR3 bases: TGTGCCAGCAGCGCCCGGGAGTCTTCAAACAGAAACACCATATATTTT. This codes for CASSARESSNRNTIYF.

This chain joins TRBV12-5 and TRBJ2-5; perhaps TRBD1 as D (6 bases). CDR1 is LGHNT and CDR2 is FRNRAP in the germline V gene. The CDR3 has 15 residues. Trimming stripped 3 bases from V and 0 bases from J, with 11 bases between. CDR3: CASGFNREYQETQYF. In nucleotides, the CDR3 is TGTGCTAGTGGTTTTAACAGGGAATACCAAGAGACCCAGTACTTC.

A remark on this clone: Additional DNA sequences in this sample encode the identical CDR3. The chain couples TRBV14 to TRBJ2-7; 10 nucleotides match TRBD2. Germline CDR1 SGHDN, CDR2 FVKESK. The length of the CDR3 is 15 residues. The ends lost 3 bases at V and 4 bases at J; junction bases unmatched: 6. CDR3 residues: CASSQLAGVSYEQYF. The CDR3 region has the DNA TGTGCCAGCAGCCAGCTAGCGGGAGTCTCATACGAGCAGTACTTC. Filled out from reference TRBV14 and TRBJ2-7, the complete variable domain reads EAGVTQFPSHSVIEKGQTVTLRCDPISGHDNLYWYRRVMGKEIKFLLHFVKESKQDESGMPNNRFLAERTGGTYSTLKVQPAELEDSGVYFCASSQLAGVSYEQYFGPGTRLTVT.

CDR3 amino acids: CASSEGVTGGEKLFF. The CDR3 bases are TGTGCCAGCTCGGAAGGGGTTACAGGGGGGGAAAAACTGTTTTTT. V gene TRBV2 combines with J gene TRBJ1-4; 8 bases fit TRBD1. Germline V gives CDR1 SNHLY, CDR2 FYNNEI. This CDR3 contains 15 residues. The ends lost 8 bases at V and 8 bases at J; junction bases unmatched: 13.

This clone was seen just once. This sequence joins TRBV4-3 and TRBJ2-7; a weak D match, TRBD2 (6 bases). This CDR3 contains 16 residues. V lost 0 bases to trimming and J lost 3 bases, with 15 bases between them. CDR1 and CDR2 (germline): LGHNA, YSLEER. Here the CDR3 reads CASSQDSGLGGYEQYF. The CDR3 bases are TGCGCCAGCAGCCAAGATTCAGGACTCGGGGGCTACGAGCAGTACTTC.

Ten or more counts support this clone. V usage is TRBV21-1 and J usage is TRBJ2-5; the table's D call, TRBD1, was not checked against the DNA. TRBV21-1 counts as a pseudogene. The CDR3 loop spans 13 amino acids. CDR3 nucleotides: TGTGCCAGCAGCAACGGACAGGGCAAGACCCAGTACTTC. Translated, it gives CASSNGQGKTQYF.

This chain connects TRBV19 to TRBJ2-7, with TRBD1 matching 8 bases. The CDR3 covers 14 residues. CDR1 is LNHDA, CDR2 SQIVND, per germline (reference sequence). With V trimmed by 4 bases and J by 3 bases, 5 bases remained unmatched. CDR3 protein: CASSSPDRGYEQYF. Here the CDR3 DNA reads TGTGCCAGTAGTAGTCCTGACAGGGGCTACGAGCAGTACTTC.

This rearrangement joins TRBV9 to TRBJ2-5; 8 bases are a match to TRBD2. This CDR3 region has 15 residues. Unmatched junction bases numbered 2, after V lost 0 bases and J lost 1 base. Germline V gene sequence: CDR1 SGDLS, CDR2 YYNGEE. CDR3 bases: TGTGCCAGCAGCGTAGCGGGGGGGCCCCAAGAGACCCAGTACTTC. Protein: CASSVAGGPQETQYF.

CDR3 region: CASKDSHHPNYGYTF. Here the CDR3 DNA reads TGTGCCAGCAAGGACAGCCACCATCCTAACTATGGCTACACCTTC. The chain combines TRBV6-5 with TRBJ1-2; possibly TRBD1 for D (6 bases). Germline V CDR1 and CDR2: MNHEY, SVGAGI. The CDR3 length is 15 residues. V was trimmed by 7 bases and J by 0 bases, leaving 15 bases between them.

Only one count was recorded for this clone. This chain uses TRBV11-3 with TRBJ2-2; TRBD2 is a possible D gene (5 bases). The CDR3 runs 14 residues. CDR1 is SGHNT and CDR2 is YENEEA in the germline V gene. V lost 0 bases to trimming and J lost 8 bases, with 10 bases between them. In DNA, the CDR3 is TGTGCCAGCAGCTTAGAGGCTACTAGTGGGGAGCTGTTTTTT. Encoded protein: CASSLEATSGELFF.

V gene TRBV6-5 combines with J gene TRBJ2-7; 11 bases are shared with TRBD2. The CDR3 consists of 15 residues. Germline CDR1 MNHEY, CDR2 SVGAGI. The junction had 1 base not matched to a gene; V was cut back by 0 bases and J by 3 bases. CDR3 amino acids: CASSYSGLAVYEQYF. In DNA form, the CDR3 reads TGTGCCAGCAGTTACTCGGGACTAGCGGTCTACGAGCAGTACTTC.

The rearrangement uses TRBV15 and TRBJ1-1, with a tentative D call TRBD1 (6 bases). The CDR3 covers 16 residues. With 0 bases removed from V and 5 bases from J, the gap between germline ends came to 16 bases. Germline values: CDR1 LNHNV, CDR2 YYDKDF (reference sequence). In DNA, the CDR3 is TGTGCCACCAGCAGAGATACGACCGGAGACAGGACTGAAGCTTTCTTT. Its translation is CATSRDTTGDRTEAFF.

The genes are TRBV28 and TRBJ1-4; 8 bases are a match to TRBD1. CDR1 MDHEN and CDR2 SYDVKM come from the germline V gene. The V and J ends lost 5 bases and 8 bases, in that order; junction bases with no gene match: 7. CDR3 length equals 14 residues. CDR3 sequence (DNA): TGTGCCAGCAGTCCCAGACAGGGGCGGGAAAAACTGTTTTTT. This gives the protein CASSPRQGREKLFF.

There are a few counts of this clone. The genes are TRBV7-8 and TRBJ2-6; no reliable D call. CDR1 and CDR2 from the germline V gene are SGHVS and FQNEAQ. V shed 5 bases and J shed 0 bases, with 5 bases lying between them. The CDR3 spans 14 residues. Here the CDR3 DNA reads TGTGCCAGCAGCATACACTCTGGGGCCAACGTCCTGACTTTC. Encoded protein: CASSIHSGANVLTF.

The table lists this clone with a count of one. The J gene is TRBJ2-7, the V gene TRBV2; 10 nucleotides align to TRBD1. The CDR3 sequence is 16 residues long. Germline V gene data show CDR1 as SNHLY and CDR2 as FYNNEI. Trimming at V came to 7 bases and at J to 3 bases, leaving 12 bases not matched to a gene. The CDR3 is CASTRDRGVGGYEQYF. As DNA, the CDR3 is TGTGCCAGCACTCGGGACAGGGGCGTGGGGGGCTACGAGCAGTACTTC.

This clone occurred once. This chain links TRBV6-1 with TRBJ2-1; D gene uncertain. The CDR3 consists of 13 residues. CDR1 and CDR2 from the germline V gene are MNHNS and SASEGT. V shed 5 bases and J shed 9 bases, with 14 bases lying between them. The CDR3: CASSSRLPLEQFF. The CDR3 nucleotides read TGTGCCAGCAGTTCTCGACTGCCCCTTGAGCAGTTCTTC.

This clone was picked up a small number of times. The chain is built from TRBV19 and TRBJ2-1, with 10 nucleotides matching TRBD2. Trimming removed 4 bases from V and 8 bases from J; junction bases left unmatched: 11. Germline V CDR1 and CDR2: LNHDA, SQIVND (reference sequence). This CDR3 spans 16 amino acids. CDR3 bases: TGTGCCAGTAGTAAGCATGAAGCGGGGGGGGTGGATGAGCAGTTCTTC. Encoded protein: CASSKHEAGGVDEQFF.

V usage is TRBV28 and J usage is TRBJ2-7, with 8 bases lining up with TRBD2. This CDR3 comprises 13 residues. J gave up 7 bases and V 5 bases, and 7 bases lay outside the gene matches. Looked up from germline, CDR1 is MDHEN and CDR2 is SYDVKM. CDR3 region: CASSALGRGEQYF. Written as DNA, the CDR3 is TGTGCCAGCAGTGCCCTCGGGAGGGGGGAGCAGTACTTC.

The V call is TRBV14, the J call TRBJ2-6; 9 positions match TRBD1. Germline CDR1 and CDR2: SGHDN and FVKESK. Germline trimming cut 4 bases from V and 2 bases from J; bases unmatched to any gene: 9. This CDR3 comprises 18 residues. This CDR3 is CASSPRLQGATGANVLTF. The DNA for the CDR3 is TGTGCCAGCAGCCCAAGGTTACAGGGGGCTACTGGGGCCAACGTCCTGACTTTC.

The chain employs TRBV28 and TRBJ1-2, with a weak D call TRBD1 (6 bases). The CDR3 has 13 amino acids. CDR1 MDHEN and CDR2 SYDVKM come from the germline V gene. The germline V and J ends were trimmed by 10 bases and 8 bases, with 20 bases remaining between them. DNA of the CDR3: TGTGCCACAAAAGAACAGGGCGAGCGGGGCTACACCTTC. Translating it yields CATKEQGERGYTF.

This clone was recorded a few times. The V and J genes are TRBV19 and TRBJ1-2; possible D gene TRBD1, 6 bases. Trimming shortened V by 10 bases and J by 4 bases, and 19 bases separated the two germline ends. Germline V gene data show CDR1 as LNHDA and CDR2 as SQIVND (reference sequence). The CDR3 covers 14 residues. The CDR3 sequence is CATTPGGGRYGYTF. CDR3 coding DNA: TGTGCCACCACCCCTGGGGGCGGGCGCTATGGCTACACCTTC.

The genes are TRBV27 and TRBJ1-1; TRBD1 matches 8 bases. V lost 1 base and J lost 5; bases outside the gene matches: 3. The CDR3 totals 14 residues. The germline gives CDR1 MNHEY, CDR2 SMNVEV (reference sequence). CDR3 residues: CASSLYRGGTEAFF. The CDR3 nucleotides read TGTGCCAGCAGTTTATACAGGGGGGGGACTGAAGCTTTCTTT.

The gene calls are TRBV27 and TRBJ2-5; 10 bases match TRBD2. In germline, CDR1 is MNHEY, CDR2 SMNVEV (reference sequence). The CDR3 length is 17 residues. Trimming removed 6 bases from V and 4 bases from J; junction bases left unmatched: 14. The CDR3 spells CASRTGLARSIGETQYF. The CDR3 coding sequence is TGTGCCAGCAGGACGGGACTAGCGCGGAGTATTGGAGAGACCCAGTACTTC.

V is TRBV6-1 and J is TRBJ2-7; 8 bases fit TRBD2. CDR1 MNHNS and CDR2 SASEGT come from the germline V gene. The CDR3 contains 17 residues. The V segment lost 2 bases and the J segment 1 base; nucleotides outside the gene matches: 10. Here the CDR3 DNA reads TGTGCCAGCAGTGAATTGTCTAGCGGGTTTATTTCCTACGAGCAGTACTTC. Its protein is CASSELSSGFISYEQYF.

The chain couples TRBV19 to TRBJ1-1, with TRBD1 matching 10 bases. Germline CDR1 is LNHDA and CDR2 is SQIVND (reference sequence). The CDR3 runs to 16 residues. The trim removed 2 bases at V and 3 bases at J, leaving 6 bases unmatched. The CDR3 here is CASSIRTGGIDTEAFF. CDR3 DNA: TGTGCCAGTAGTATAAGGACAGGGGGGATCGACACTGAAGCTTTCTTT.

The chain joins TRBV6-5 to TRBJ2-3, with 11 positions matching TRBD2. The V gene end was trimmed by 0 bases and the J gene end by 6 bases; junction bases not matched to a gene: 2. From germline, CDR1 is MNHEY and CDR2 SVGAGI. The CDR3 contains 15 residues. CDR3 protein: CASSYSGLAGDTQYF. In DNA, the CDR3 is TGTGCCAGCAGTTACTCCGGACTAGCGGGCGATACGCAGTATTTT.

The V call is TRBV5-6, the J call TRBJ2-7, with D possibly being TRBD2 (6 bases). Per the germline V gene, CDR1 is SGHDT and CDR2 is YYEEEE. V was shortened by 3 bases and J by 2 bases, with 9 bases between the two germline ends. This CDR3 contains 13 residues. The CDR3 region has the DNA TGTGCCAGCAGCTGGAGGGGAACCTACGAGCAGTACTTC. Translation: CASSWRGTYEQYF.

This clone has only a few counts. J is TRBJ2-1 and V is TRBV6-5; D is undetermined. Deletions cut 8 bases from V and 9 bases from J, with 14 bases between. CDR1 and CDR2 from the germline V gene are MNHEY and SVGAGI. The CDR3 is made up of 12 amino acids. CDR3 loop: CASQTRIGEQFF. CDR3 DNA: TGTGCCAGCCAAACGAGGATAGGTGAGCAGTTCTTC.

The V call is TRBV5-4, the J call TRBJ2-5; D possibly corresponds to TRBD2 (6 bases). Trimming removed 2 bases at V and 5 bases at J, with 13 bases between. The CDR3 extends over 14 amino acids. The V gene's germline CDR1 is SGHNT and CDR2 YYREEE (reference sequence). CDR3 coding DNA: TGTGCCAGCAGCTTTCCGGGAGCTGTGGAGACCCAGTACTTC. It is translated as CASSFPGAVETQYF.

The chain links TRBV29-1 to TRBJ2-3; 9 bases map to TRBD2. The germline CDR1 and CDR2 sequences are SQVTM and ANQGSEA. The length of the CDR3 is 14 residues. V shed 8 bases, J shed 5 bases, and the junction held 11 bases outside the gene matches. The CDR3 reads CSMTGTSSKDTQYF. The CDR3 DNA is TGCAGCATGACCGGGACTAGCAGTAAAGATACGCAGTATTTT.